The T cell receptor beta chain described here comes from a study of blood T cell repertoires in COVID-19. The wider study: Acute-phase and convalescent COVID-19 samples originated in the United States, Italy and Spain. The analysed material was cDNA or gDNA that came from T cells, B-cell-depleted T cells, or PBMCs.

The Seattle patients joined while their infection was active and were tracked longitudinally afterward. The CDR3 extends over 14 amino acids. V dropped 0 bases and J dropped 3 bases, with 10 bases sitting between them. Germline CDR1 SGHRS, CDR2 YFSETQ. Under the authors' procedure: Amplifying reference gene primers gave estimates of nucleated cell counts. Libraries were prepared by immunoSEQ multiplex PCR; TCRdb keeps only in-frame clonotypes and omits some of them. V, J and clone size derive from that table, while D and trimming were established from the DNA sequence. The data contain approximately 270,000 clones, around 85% of them singletons.

The source is a human donor with COVID-19, enrolled during active disease. The donor label of this sample is uncertain. The J gene is TRBJ2-7, the V gene TRBV5-1; D may be TRBD1 (6 bases). The source material was peripheral blood. CDR3 coding DNA: TGCGCCAGCAGCTTGGGACAGGCTAGCTACGAGCAGTACTTC. It yields the protein CASSLGQASYEQYF.